Following are 20 T cell receptor beta chains from one sample sequenced in a study of early T cells in non-severe SARS-CoV-2 infection. TCRdb used MiXCR to reprocess the 5' RACE reads, holding one entry per CDR3 protein. The repertoire consists of nearly 30,000 distinct CDR3 sequences, with more than 5% occurring once and the leading ten covering about a tenth. Sequenced material: whole blood. Source of these receptors: an adult who was a healthcare worker with PCR-confirmed SARS-CoV-2 infection or an uninfected control (not recorded which).

This clonotype was recorded at least ten times. A junction end diverges from the germline sequence, so it may reflect a read error. The V and J genes are TRBV27 and TRBJ2-7; 10 positions match TRBD1. The CDR3 sequence is 11 residues long. Germline loops: CDR1 MNHEY, CDR2 SMNVEV (reference sequence). As DNA, the CDR3 is TGTGCCAGCAGTTTAAAGGGACAGGGGCACTTC. Residues: CASSLKGQGHF.

This clonotype was seen many times. This chain connects TRBV9 to TRBJ2-6; D is uncertain. Looked up from germline, CDR1 is SGDLS and CDR2 is YYNGEE. The CDR3 runs 15 residues. Trimming took 4 bases from V and 1 from J, leaving 9 bases between them. CDR3 amino acids: CASSLTLSGANVLTF. In nucleotides, the CDR3 is TGTGCCAGCAGCTTAACCCTATCTGGGGCCAACGTCCTGACTTTC.

This clonotype was counted ten times or more. The rearrangement uses TRBV19 and TRBJ2-7; 9 nucleotides line up with TRBD1. Trimming at V came to 2 bases and at J to 1 base, leaving 3 bases not matched to a gene. CDR3 length equals 15 residues. Germline CDR1 reads LNHDA; CDR2 reads SQIVND (reference sequence). The CDR3, as DNA: TGTGCCAGTAGTATATCACAGGGGGCATCCTACGAGCAGTACTTC. Translation gives CASSISQGASYEQYF. The full variable domain, completed using reference TRBV19 and TRBJ2-7, is DGGITQSPKYLFRKEGQNVTLSCEQNLNHDAMYWYRQDPGQGLRLIYYSQIVNDFQKGDIAEGYSVSREKKESFPLTVTSAQKNPTAFYLCASSISQGASYEQYFGPGTRLTVT.

This clonotype was detected only a few times. The V and J genes are TRBV29-1 and TRBJ2-5, with D unclear. Germline V CDR1 and CDR2: SQVTM, ANQGSEA. This CDR3 has 12 residues. Trimming cost V 4 bases and J 1 base, with 7 bases left between them. The CDR3 sequence is CSVGITQETQYF. CDR3 sequence (DNA): TGCAGCGTTGGGATCACCCAAGAGACCCAGTACTTC.

This clonotype has ten or more counts. This rearrangement joins TRBV6-2 or TRBV6-3 to TRBJ2-3; a possible D gene is TRBD2 (6 bases). Trimming stripped 2 bases from V and 0 bases from J, with 6 bases between. The CDR3 extends over 14 amino acids. Germline CDR1 and CDR2: MNHEY and SVGEGT. This CDR3 reads CASSYRESTDTQYF. CDR3 in DNA: TGTGCCAGCAGTTACCGGGAGAGCACAGATACGCAGTATTTT.

Many counts were recorded for this clonotype. The chain employs TRBV20-1 and TRBJ2-3; 7 bases line up with TRBD1. Germline values: CDR1 DFQATT, CDR2 SNEGSKA (reference sequence). V shed 6 bases and J 4 bases; nucleotides not matched to a gene: 7. The CDR3 is 13 amino acids. The CDR3 spells CSARRGGPDTQYF. Written as DNA, the CDR3 is TGCAGTGCCCGAAGAGGGGGCCCAGATACGCAGTATTTT.

This clonotype has a count of ten or more. The genes are TRBV11-2 and TRBJ2-5; the D gene could be TRBD1 or TRBD2 (5 bases each). V was trimmed by 0 bases and J by 4 bases, leaving 9 bases between them. The germline V gene encodes CDR1 SGHAT and CDR2 FQNNGV. The CDR3 totals 14 residues. CDR3 DNA sequence: TGTGCCAGCAGCTTAGAGAGGGGTTCAGAGACCCAGTACTTC. It encodes CASSLERGSETQYF.

This clonotype appeared once. The CDR3 is CASSFQGGTFTDTQYF. CDR3 DNA sequence: TGTGCCAGCAGCTTCCAGGGGGGTACCTTCACAGATACGCAGTATTTT. V and J are TRBV5-5 and TRBJ2-3; TRBD1 might be the D (7 bases). Per germline, CDR1 SGHKS and CDR2 YYEKEE (reference sequence). The germline V and J ends were trimmed by 2 bases and 2 bases, with 15 bases remaining between them. The CDR3 sequence is 16 residues long. The full variable domain, completed using reference TRBV5-5 and TRBJ2-3, is DAGVTQSPTHLIKTRGQQVTLRCSPISGHKSVSWYQQVLGQGPQFIFQYYEKEERGRGNFPDRFSARQFPNYSSELNVNALLLGDSALYLCASSFQGGTFTDTQYFGPGTRLTVL.

The DNA of the CDR3 is TGTGCCAGCAGTTACTCGAAACTCACCCGGGGGCGCGGATCTCAAGAGACCCAGTACTTC. This translates into CASSYSKLTRGRGSQETQYF. The chain carries TRBV6-6 and TRBJ2-5, with D perhaps given as TRBD1 or TRBD2 (6 bases each). Trimming stripped 0 bases from V and 2 bases from J, with 25 bases between. Germline CDR1 is MNHNY and CDR2 is SVGAGI (reference sequence). CDR3 size: 20 residues.

This clonotype has a count of ten or more. The V gene is TRBV7-6, the J gene TRBJ2-1, with 13 bases fitting TRBD2. CDR1 is SGHVS and CDR2 is FNYEAQ in the germline V gene. This CDR3 is 16 amino acids long. V lost 3 bases and J lost 8; bases outside the gene matches: 7. This CDR3 reads CASSFTGTSGNYEQFF. CDR3 coding DNA: TGTGCCAGCAGCTTTACCGGGACTAGCGGGAACTATGAGCAGTTCTTC.

This sequence joins TRBV7-2 and TRBJ2-2; 14 bases are shared with TRBD2. Germline V gene lookup returns CDR1 SGHTA and CDR2 FQGNSA. V lost 5 bases, J lost 4 bases, and 6 bases stayed unmatched. The CDR3 is made up of 17 amino acids. As DNA, the CDR3 is TGTGCCAGCAGCCGGGGACTAGCGGGAGTAGGCACCGGGGAGCTGTTTTTT. Translated, it gives CASSRGLAGVGTGELFF.

This clonotype was picked up many times. V usage is TRBV4-1 and J usage is TRBJ2-7, with 7 bases fitting TRBD1. Germline assignment: CDR1 MGHRA and CDR2 YSYEKL. The junction had 6 bases not matched to a gene; V was cut back by 0 bases and J by 4 bases. CDR3 length equals 15 residues. In DNA form, the CDR3 reads TGCGCCAGCAGCCAAGACACAGGCAGGGGGTACGAGCAGTACTTC. Its translation is CASSQDTGRGYEQYF.

This clonotype appeared many times. The chain has TRBV14 and TRBJ1-4; the match to TRBD1 covers 8 bases. V shed 4 bases, J shed 7 bases, and the junction held 2 bases outside the gene matches. Germline values: CDR1 SGHDN, CDR2 FVKESK. The CDR3 spans 13 residues. The CDR3 nucleotides are TGTGCCAGCAGCCGGCAGGGGGCTGAAAAACTGTTTTTT. It encodes CASSRQGAEKLFF.

This clonotype was seen only a few times. This chain uses TRBV6-2 or TRBV6-3 with TRBJ2-7; 8 bases map to TRBD2. The CDR3 runs 14 residues. The germline gives CDR1 MNHEY, CDR2 SVGEGT. V lost 6 bases, J lost 7 bases, and 11 bases stayed unmatched. The CDR3 reads CASSRGLAHGEQYF. DNA of the CDR3: TGTGCCAGCAGCCGCGGACTAGCCCATGGGGAGCAGTACTTC.

This clonotype was recorded many times. The V call is TRBV29-1, the J call TRBJ1-2, with D uncertain. Germline V gives CDR1 SQVTM, CDR2 ANQGSEA. The CDR3 consists of 12 residues. V dropped 1 base and J dropped 4 bases, with 7 bases sitting between them. The CDR3 sequence: CSVEGSLYGYTF. The CDR3 DNA follows: TGCAGCGTTGAAGGCTCCCTCTATGGCTACACCTTC.

This clonotype was counted at least ten times. The V call is TRBV4-2, the J call TRBJ2-1, with D possibly TRBD2 on 6 matching bases. This CDR3 has 16 residues. The germline gives CDR1 LGHNA, CDR2 YNFKEQ. V lost 0 bases and J lost 2, with 11 bases in between. CDR3 sequence: CASSQDPLAPYNEQFF. The CDR3 region has the DNA TGTGCCAGCAGCCAAGATCCACTAGCCCCCTACAATGAGCAGTTCTTC.

This sequence joins TRBV27 and TRBJ2-2; TRBD1 matches at 7 bases. The V segment lost 2 bases and the J segment 7 bases; nucleotides outside the gene matches: 7. The CDR3 length is 15 residues. CDR1 and CDR2 from the germline V gene are MNHEY and SMNVEV (reference sequence). Here the CDR3 reads CASSLPSTGIGELFF. The CDR3 DNA reads TGTGCCAGCAGTTTACCCTCGACAGGGATCGGGGAGCTGTTTTTT.

The rearrangement joins TRBV7-2 to TRBJ2-2; 11 bases line up with TRBD2. V shed 0 bases, J shed 2 bases, and the junction held 5 bases outside the gene matches. This CDR3 spans 18 amino acids. Germline-derived CDR1 and CDR2 are SGHTA and FQGNSA. CDR3 in DNA: TGTGCCAGCAGCTTAGCTATGACTAGCGGGGACAACACCGGGGAGCTGTTTTTT. The encoded protein is CASSLAMTSGDNTGELFF.

This clonotype was detected many times. J is TRBJ2-7 and V is TRBV28; 12 positions agree with TRBD2. From germline, CDR1 is MDHEN and CDR2 SYDVKM. After removal of 5 bases from V and 5 bases from J, the junction contained 10 bases not matched to a gene. The CDR3 covers 16 residues. The DNA for the CDR3 is TGTGCCAGCAGTAGCCCTAGCGGGGGGGCCCCCCACGAGCAGTACTTC. This sequence encodes CASSSPSGGAPHEQYF.

This clonotype was counted ten times or more. The gene calls are TRBV7-9 and TRBJ1-1; 7 bases agree with TRBD1. Germline CDR1 SEHNR, CDR2 FQNEAQ (reference sequence). The CDR3 length is 15 residues. The trim removed 6 bases at V and 0 bases at J, leaving 7 bases unmatched. The CDR3 sequence is CASSSGGIMNTEAFF. DNA for the CDR3: TGTGCCAGCAGTTCAGGGGGAATTATGAACACTGAAGCTTTCTTT.